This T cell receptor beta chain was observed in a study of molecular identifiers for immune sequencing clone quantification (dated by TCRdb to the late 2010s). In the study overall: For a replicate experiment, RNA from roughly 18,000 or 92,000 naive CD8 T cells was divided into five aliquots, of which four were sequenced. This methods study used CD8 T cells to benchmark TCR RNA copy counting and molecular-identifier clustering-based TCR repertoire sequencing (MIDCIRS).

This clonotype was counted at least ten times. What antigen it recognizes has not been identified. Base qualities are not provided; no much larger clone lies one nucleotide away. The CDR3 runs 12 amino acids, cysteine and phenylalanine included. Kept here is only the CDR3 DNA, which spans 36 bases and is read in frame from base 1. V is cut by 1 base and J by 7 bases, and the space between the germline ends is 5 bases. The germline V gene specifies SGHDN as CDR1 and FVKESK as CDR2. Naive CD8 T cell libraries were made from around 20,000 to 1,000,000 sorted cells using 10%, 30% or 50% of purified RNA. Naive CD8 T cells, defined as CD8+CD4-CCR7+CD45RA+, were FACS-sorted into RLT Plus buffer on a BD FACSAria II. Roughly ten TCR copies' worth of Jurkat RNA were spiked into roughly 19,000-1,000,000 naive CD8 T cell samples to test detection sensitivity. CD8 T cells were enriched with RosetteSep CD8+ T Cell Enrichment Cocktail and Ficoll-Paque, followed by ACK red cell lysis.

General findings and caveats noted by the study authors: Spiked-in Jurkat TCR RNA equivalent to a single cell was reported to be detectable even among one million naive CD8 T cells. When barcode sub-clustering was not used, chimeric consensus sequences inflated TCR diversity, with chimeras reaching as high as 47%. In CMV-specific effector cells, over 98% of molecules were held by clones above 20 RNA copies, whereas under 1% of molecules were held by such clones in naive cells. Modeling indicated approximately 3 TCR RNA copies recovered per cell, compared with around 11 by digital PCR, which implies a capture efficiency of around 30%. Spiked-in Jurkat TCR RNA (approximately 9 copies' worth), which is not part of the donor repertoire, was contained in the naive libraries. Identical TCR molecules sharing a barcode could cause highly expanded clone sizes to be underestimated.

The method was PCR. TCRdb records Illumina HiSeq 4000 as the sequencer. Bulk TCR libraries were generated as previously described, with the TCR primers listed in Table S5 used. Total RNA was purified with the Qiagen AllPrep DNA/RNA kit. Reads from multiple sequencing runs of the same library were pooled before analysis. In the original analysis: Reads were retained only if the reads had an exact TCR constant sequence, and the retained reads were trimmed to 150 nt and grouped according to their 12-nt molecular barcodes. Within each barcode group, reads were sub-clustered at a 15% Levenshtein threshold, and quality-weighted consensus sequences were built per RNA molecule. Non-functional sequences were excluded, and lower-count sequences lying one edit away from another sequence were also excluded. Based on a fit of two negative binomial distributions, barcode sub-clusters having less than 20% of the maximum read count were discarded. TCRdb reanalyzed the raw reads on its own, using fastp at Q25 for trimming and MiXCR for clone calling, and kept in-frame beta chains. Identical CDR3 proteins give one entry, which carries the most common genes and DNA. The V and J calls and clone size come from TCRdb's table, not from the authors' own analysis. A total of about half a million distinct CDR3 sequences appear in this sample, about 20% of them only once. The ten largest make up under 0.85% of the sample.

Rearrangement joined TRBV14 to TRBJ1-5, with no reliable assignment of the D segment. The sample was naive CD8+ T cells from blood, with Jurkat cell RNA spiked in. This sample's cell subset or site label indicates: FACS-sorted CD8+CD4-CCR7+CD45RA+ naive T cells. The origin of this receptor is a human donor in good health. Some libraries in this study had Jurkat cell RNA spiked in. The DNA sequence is TGTGCCAGCAGCCAAGGGACGCAGCCCCAGCATTTT. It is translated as CASSQGTQPQHF.